The 31 T cell receptor beta chains below were found in one sample sequenced in a study of post-analysis software for immune sequencing data. Study-wide results and limits: Included in a set of four or five TRBV segments more frequent in patients than controls were TRBV5-6, TRBV5-1 and TRBV20-1.

The antigens these receptors bind are not known. Unique molecular identifiers had been added to the TCR beta cDNA libraries. In TCRdb, the PCR reads were re-called with MiXCR into one record per CDR3 protein. The table lists 600,000 to 750,000 distinct CDR3 sequences, roughly three fifths of them singletons. Material: blood. These TCRs come from a girl aged 2-10 years with multiple sclerosis.

The chain uses TRBV20-1 and TRBJ2-1; 12 nucleotides align to TRBD1. The CDR3 contains 15 residues. From germline, CDR1 is DFQATT and CDR2 SNEGSKA (reference sequence). J was trimmed by 12 bases and V by 3 bases; bases with no gene match: 12. As DNA, the CDR3 is TGCAGTGCTAGCGACGACCGGGACAGGGGGCCGGGGCAGTTCTTC. It codes for CSASDDRDRGPGQFF.

This clonotype appeared a few times. V is TRBV7-3 and J is TRBJ2-3; 9 positions match TRBD2. This CDR3 has 16 amino acids. The V and J ends lost 2 bases and 8 bases, in that order; junction bases with no gene match: 11. CDR1 and CDR2 (germline): SGHTA, FQGTGA. CDR3 in amino acids: CASSLAGGGAVLTQYF. In DNA form, the CDR3 reads TGTGCCAGCAGCTTAGCGGGAGGGGGCGCGGTCCTTACGCAGTATTTT.

This clonotype was observed a few times. V is TRBV12-3 or TRBV12-4 and J is TRBJ1-6; D gene ambiguous. The CDR3 loop spans 12 amino acids. Between the trimmed V and J ends, which lost 6 bases and 11 bases, there was a span of 11 bases. The CDR3 loop reads CASRIFGAPLHF. The CDR3 coding sequence is TGTGCCAGCAGGATCTTTGGGGCACCCCTCCACTTT.

The chain combines TRBV4-3 with TRBJ2-3; possible D gene TRBD1, 6 bases. V gave up 0 bases and J gave up 4 bases, with 17 bases separating them. The CDR3 extends over 17 amino acids. Germline V gives CDR1 LGHNA, CDR2 YSLEER. For the CDR3, the DNA is TGCGCCAGCAGCCAAGAGATAATAAGGGGGAAGGCAGATACGCAGTATTTT. Its protein product is CASSQEIIRGKADTQYF.

The genes are TRBV11-2 and TRBJ2-3, with TRBD2 identical over 16 bases. The CDR3 consists of 17 residues. V lost 3 bases to trimming and J lost 5 bases; unmatched junction nucleotides: 5. Germline loops: CDR1 SGHAT, CDR2 FQNNGV. The CDR3 DNA sequence: TGTGCCAGCAGCTTGGGGACTAGCGGGAGGGCCGAAGATACGCAGTATTTT. Translation gives CASSLGTSGRAEDTQYF.

The CDR3 DNA sequence: TGTGCCAGCAGCTTAGGGGGCGAGGGTGAAAAACTGTTTTTT. As protein: CASSLGGEGEKLFF. The V gene is TRBV7-2, the J gene TRBJ1-4; maybe TRBD1 (5 bases). The CDR3 is made up of 14 amino acids. Per germline, CDR1 SGHTA and CDR2 FQGNSA. V shed 1 base and J shed 7 bases, with 10 bases lying between them.

This clonotype was found a few times. CDR3 DNA sequence: TGTGCCAGCAGTTACGGCAGGGGGCGTGAGACCCAGTACTTC. This gives the protein CASSYGRGRETQYF. This sequence joins TRBV6-5 and TRBJ2-5; 8 bases align to TRBD1. The CDR3 contains 14 residues. The J segment lost 5 bases and the V segment lost 2 bases, leaving 4 bases of the junction unmatched. Germline V CDR1 and CDR2: MNHEY, SVGAGI.

J is TRBJ2-3 and V is TRBV9; TRBD2 matches 8 bases. Germline trimming cut 1 base from V and 6 bases from J; bases unmatched to any gene: 10. The V gene's germline CDR1 is SGDLS and CDR2 YYNGEE. This CDR3 comprises 16 residues. Here the CDR3 DNA reads TGTGCCAGCAGCGTACTTAGCGGGAAAGCGAAGGATACGCAGTATTTT. It yields the protein CASSVLSGKAKDTQYF.

The rearrangement links TRBV3-1 to TRBJ2-7, with 11 positions matching TRBD1. In germline, CDR1 is LGHDT, CDR2 YNNKEL (reference sequence). V lost 1 base and J lost 5; bases outside the gene matches: 4. The CDR3 runs to 15 residues. CDR3 coding DNA: TGTGCCAGCAGCCAAGCGTGGACAGGGGGCGACGAGCAGTACTTC. This translates into CASSQAWTGGDEQYF.

This chain uses TRBV7-3 with TRBJ2-7; 7 bases agree with TRBD2. CDR1 is SGHTA and CDR2 is FQGTGA in the germline V gene. This CDR3 is built from 14 residues. The V gene end was trimmed by 2 bases and the J gene end by 5 bases; junction bases not matched to a gene: 6. In DNA form, the CDR3 reads TGTGCCAGCAGCTTAGGGGTACGGGGGGACGAGCAGTACTTC. Translation gives CASSLGVRGDEQYF.

CDR3 sequence reads: CASGKNTGSYNEQFF. The CDR3 nucleotides are TGTGCCAGCGGGAAGAACACCGGCTCATACAATGAGCAGTTCTTC. The chain is built from TRBV2 and TRBJ2-1; D is undetermined. Germline CDR1 is SNHLY and CDR2 is FYNNEI. Trimming stripped 8 bases from V and 4 bases from J, with 18 bases between. This CDR3 has 15 residues.

V usage is TRBV7-9 and J usage is TRBJ1-1; 10 bases line up with TRBD1. Germline assignment: CDR1 SEHNR and CDR2 FQNEAQ (reference sequence). V lost 0 bases and J lost 8; bases outside the gene matches: 3. The CDR3 extends over 14 amino acids. CDR3 nucleotide sequence: TGTGCCAGCAGCTTAGCGACAGGGGGCCAAGAAGCTTTCTTT. Translation gives CASSLATGGQEAFF.

CDR3: CASSKDGIYGYTF. The CDR3 coding sequence is TGTGCCAGCAGCAAGGACGGGATCTATGGCTACACCTTC. The V and J genes are TRBV12-3 or TRBV12-4 and TRBJ1-2, with no clear D. This CDR3 contains 13 residues. With 6 bases removed from V and 4 bases from J, the gap between germline ends came to 12 bases.

This clonotype was found once. The CDR3 loop reads CAWSSGQGVFRQFF. The CDR3 coding sequence is TGTGCCTGGAGTTCGGGACAGGGGGTTTTCCGGCAGTTCTTC. The rearrangement links TRBV30 to TRBJ2-1, with 11 positions matching TRBD1. The CDR3 is 14 residues long. The germline V gene encodes CDR1 GTSNPN and CDR2 SVGIG (reference sequence). Trimming removed 2 bases from V and 12 bases from J; junction bases left unmatched: 9.

The chain recombines TRBV6-1 with TRBJ2-1; 14 nucleotides match TRBD2. Near its end, the DNA agrees better with TRBJ2-7, so the J call may be wrong. This CDR3 comprises 18 residues. CDR1 is MNHNS, CDR2 SASEGT, per germline. The CDR3 DNA sequence: TGTGCCAGCAGTGTGGTGACTAGCGGGAGGGATGGATACAATGAGCAGTACTTC. This encodes CASSVVTSGRDGYNEQYF.

The chain joins TRBV6-2 or TRBV6-3 to TRBJ1-6, with D perhaps TRBD1 (5 bases). The length of the CDR3 is 12 residues. CDR1 is MNHEY and CDR2 is SVGEGT in the germline V gene. V was cut by 6 bases and J by 10 bases, with 10 bases left in between. The CDR3 coding sequence is TGTGCCAGCAGCCACCGGGACTCACCCCTCCACTTT. Protein: CASSHRDSPLHF.

The chain combines TRBV6-2 or TRBV6-3 with TRBJ2-5; 7 bases map to TRBD1. Germline CDR1 MNHEY, CDR2 SVGEGT. V shed 6 bases and J 2 bases; nucleotides not matched to a gene: 9. The CDR3 is 15 amino acids. CDR3 bases: TGTGCCAGCAGCCCCGACCGGGACAGACAAGAGACCCAGTACTTC. Translating gives CASSPDRDRQETQYF.

The chain has TRBV12-3 or TRBV12-4 and TRBJ1-2; possible D gene TRBD1, 6 bases. This CDR3 region has 17 residues. Deletions cut 7 bases from V and 2 bases from J, with 23 bases between. CDR3: CASTVLRDTALNYGYTF. The CDR3 DNA is TGTGCCAGCACTGTCCTGCGGGACACCGCTTTAAACTATGGCTACACCTTC.

This clonotype was counted a single time. V usage is TRBV6-2 or TRBV6-3 and J usage is TRBJ1-2; D uncertain. The CDR3 loop spans 13 amino acids. V was shortened by 6 bases and J by 7 bases, with 15 bases between the two germline ends. Germline loops: CDR1 MNHEY, CDR2 SVGEGT. This CDR3 reads CASSDGIPVGYTF. The CDR3, as DNA: TGTGCCAGCAGCGATGGGATCCCGGTTGGCTACACCTTC.

This chain links TRBV9 with TRBJ1-1; D unresolved. V lost 0 bases, J lost 1 base, and 7 bases lay in between. The CDR3 loop spans 14 amino acids. Germline V gene data show CDR1 as SGDLS and CDR2 as YYNGEE. Written as DNA, the CDR3 is TGTGCCAGCAGCGTAGGGGTCGGGAACACTGAAGCTTTCTTT. This translates into CASSVGVGNTEAFF.

This clonotype turned up a few times. The chain uses TRBV12-3 or TRBV12-4 and TRBJ2-5; no reliable D call. V lost 5 bases to trimming and J lost 2 bases, with 15 bases between them. The CDR3 runs 15 residues. CDR3 protein: CASSPALGKQETQYF. CDR3 in DNA: TGTGCCAGCAGTCCTGCTTTGGGGAAACAAGAGACCCAGTACTTC.

The chain carries TRBV7-3 and TRBJ2-5; D may match TRBD1 or TRBD2 (6 bases each). CDR3 length: 15 amino acids. V gave up 4 bases and J gave up 7 bases, with 19 bases separating them. Germline lookup yields CDR1 SGHTA and CDR2 FQGTGA. The CDR3 reads CASSSKGGGIGTQYF. DNA for the CDR3: TGTGCCAGCAGCTCAAAAGGAGGGGGGATCGGGACCCAGTACTTC. The full variable domain, in which reference TRBV7-3 and TRBJ2-5 provide the parts outside the CDR3, is GAGVSQTPSNKVTEKGKYVELRCDPISGHTALYWYRQSLGQGPEFLIYFQGTGAADDSGLPNDRFFAVRPEGSVSTLKIQRTERGDSAVYLCASSSKGGGIGTQYFGPGTRLLVL.

The V gene is TRBV18, the J gene TRBJ2-1; 8 bases agree with TRBD1. The junction had 3 bases not matched to a gene; V was cut back by 3 bases and J by 5 bases. Germline-derived CDR1 and CDR2 are KGHSH and LQKENI. This CDR3 spans 14 amino acids. The CDR3 DNA reads TGTGCCAGCTCACCGGGACAGGAAAACAATGAGCAGTTCTTC. This encodes CASSPGQENNEQFF.

The chain joins TRBV29-1 to TRBJ2-5; D is unresolved. This CDR3 has 13 amino acids. Germline CDR1 SQVTM, CDR2 ANQGSEA. V gave up 3 bases and J gave up 1 base, with 9 bases separating them. The CDR3 region has the DNA TGCAGCGTTGATTCGCCTAGCCAAGAGACCCAGTACTTC. Translation gives CSVDSPSQETQYF.

This clonotype was found a few times. This chain connects TRBV7-9 to TRBJ2-1; 8 nucleotides align to TRBD1. Losses at the gene ends were 5 bases for V and 9 bases for J; bases not matched to a gene: 6. This CDR3 contains 13 residues. Germline V gene data show CDR1 as SEHNR and CDR2 as FQNEAQ (reference sequence). This CDR3 reads CASSQSGGSEQFF. The CDR3 coding sequence is TGTGCCAGCAGCCAATCAGGGGGCAGTGAGCAGTTCTTC.

This rearrangement joins TRBV6-2 or TRBV6-3 to TRBJ1-1, with 7 nucleotides matching TRBD1. Germline CDR1 and CDR2: MNHEY and SVGEGT. V dropped 6 bases and J dropped 5; count of bases not matched to a gene: 6. The CDR3 spans 13 residues. The CDR3 protein is CASRGGDRTEAFF. The CDR3 region has the DNA TGTGCCAGCAGGGGGGGGGACAGAACTGAAGCTTTCTTT.

V is TRBV2 and J is TRBJ2-1, with D possibly being TRBD1 or TRBD2 (5 bases each). This CDR3 is 17 amino acids long. Trimming cost V 3 bases and J 0 bases, with 15 bases left between them. CDR1 and CDR2 from the germline V gene are SNHLY and FYNNEI. DNA of the CDR3: TGTGCCAGCAGTGATAGCCCCAGCGGACACTCCTACAATGAGCAGTTCTTC. Translation gives CASSDSPSGHSYNEQFF.

This clonotype was found a few times. This chain uses TRBV4-1 with TRBJ2-1, with D possibly TRBD2 on 6 matching bases. Germline values: CDR1 MGHRA, CDR2 YSYEKL. The CDR3 contains 14 residues. V lost 5 bases and J 8 bases, leaving 16 bases between the germline ends. This chain's CDR3 is CASSGWGVTYEQFF. In DNA, the CDR3 is TGCGCCAGCAGCGGATGGGGGGTTACCTATGAGCAGTTCTTC.

The rearrangement joins TRBV21-1 to TRBJ2-2. TRBV21-1 is reported as a pseudogene. The CDR3 extends over 13 amino acids. The CDR3 DNA sequence: TGTGCCAGCAGCGGGCAGGTTACCGGGGAGCTGTTTTTT. The encoded protein is CASSGQVTGELFF.

The J gene is TRBJ1-2, the V gene TRBV18; 7 bases agree with TRBD1. V lost 2 bases to trimming and J lost 7 bases; unmatched junction nucleotides: 10. The CDR3 extends over 15 amino acids. Germline CDR1 reads KGHSH; CDR2 reads LQKENI. This CDR3 reads CASSPYQEGASGYTF. The CDR3 coding sequence is TGTGCCAGCTCACCATATCAGGAGGGGGCGTCTGGCTACACCTTC.

The sample holds a few counts of this clonotype. V and J are TRBV29-1 and TRBJ2-1, with TRBD1 matching 9 bases. Germline lookup yields CDR1 SQVTM and CDR2 ANQGSEA. With 5 bases clipped from V and 10 bases from J, the junction kept 3 bases outside the gene matches. The CDR3 contains 11 residues. CDR3 DNA sequence: TGCAGCGTTTGGGGACAGGGAGAGCAGTTCTTC. Translation: CSVWGQGEQFF.